The rows below give T cell receptor beta chains drawn from one sample of a study of control samples from healthy donors and cancer patients. The method was immunoSEQ multiplex PCR; TCRdb's version includes in-frame clones alone and lacks a portion of them. This sample has 150,000 or so clones; roughly 93% occur once, and the top ten carry about 4%. Sequencing was carried out using blood. Every receptor here comes from a woman in her fifties or sixties in good health. Each CDR3 is given with its conserved first and last residue. The D gene is left open where the match is weak. Size tells how often a clone was seen (once, few, many) or the class of an expanded clone, and some rows leave it out.

d_call	v_call	j_call	clone_size	cdr3_aa	cdr3_nt
.	TRBV6-1	TRBJ1-1	.	CASSEEAAGLAEAFF	TGTGCCAGCAGTGAAGAGGCGGCCGGGTTAGCCGAAGCTTTCTTT
TRBD1	TRBV6-5	TRBJ1-6	.	CASRWDSPLHF	TGTGCCAGCAGGTGGGACAGCCCCCTCCACTTT
.	TRBV5-4	TRBJ1-1	.	CASSLGLQGTEAFF	TGTGCCAGCAGCCTGGGCTTGCAGGGCACTGAAGCTTTCTTT
.	TRBV13	TRBJ2-1	.	CASSLGHGRHEQFF	TGTGCCAGCAGCTTAGGCCATGGCCGTCATGAGCAGTTCTTC
TRBD2	TRBV5-6	TRBJ2-5	once	CASSGGGQETQYF	TGTGCCAGCAGTGGCGGGGGACAAGAGACCCAGTACTTC
.	TRBV7-9	TRBJ2-4	.	CASRPPGSKNIQYF	TGTGCCAGCAGACCCCCGGGGTCCAAAAACATTCAGTACTTC
.	TRBV18	TRBJ1-1	.	CASSPQGDTEAFF	TGTGCCAGCTCACCACAGGGAGACACTGAAGCTTTCTTT
TRBD1	TRBV5-6	TRBJ2-5	.	CASSWTGYSETQYF	TGTGCCAGCAGCTGGACAGGGTATAGCGAGACCCAGTACTTC
.	TRBV27	TRBJ1-6	.	CASSLRNRLGSPLHF	TGTGCCAGCAGTTTACGGAACAGATTAGGATCACCCCTCCACTTT
.	TRBV27	TRBJ2-5	.	CASSSRTKEETQYF	TGTGCCAGCAGTTCCCGGACAAAAGAAGAGACCCAGTACTTC
.	TRBV14	TRBJ1-1	.	CASSQDGGIGAFF	TGTGCCAGCAGCCAAGATGGGGGTATAGGAGCTTTCTTT
TRBD2	TRBV20-1	TRBJ2-5	.	CSASTTSGGVQGQETQYF	TGCAGTGCTAGTACGACTAGCGGGGGGGTCCAGGGTCAAGAGACCCAGTACTTC
TRBD2	TRBV5-5	TRBJ2-1	.	CASSYTSGGAWQFF	TGTGCCAGCAGCTACACTAGCGGGGGGGCGTGGCAGTTCTTC
.	TRBV24-1	TRBJ1-2	.	CATSDGRGDGYTF	TGTGCCACCAGTGATGGCCGGGGGGATGGCTACACCTTC
.	TRBV10-1	TRBJ1-1	.	CASSVSRGGLTEAFF	TGCGCCAGCAGTGTTTCGAGGGGGGGATTAACTGAAGCTTTCTTT
.	TRBV6-5	TRBJ1-1	.	CASIAVQNTEAFF	TGTGCCAGCATTGCGGTACAGAACACTGAAGCTTTCTTT
TRBD2	TRBV6-2/TRBV6-3	TRBJ2-2	.	CASRYPGGTGELFF	TGTGCCAGCAGATACCCCGGGGGGACCGGGGAGCTGTTTTTT
.	TRBV7-6	TRBJ1-3	.	CASSLRPADSGNTIYF	TGTGCCAGCAGCTTACGACCAGCAGACTCTGGAAACACCATATATTTT
.	TRBV7-2	TRBJ1-5	.	CASSLASNQPQHF	TGTGCCAGCAGCTTAGCATCCAATCAGCCCCAGCATTTT
TRBD2	TRBV19	TRBJ2-7	.	CASRTSGARYEQYF	TGTGCCAGTAGAACTAGCGGGGCCCGCTACGAGCAGTACTTC
.	TRBV11-3	TRBJ1-3	.	CASRRGIRNTIYF	TGTGCCAGCCGCCGTGGTATCCGAAACACCATATATTTT
.	TRBV9	TRBJ2-2	.	CASSVVSSSHTGELFF	TGTGCCAGCAGCGTAGTTTCTAGCTCCCACACCGGGGAGCTGTTTTTT
.	TRBV2	TRBJ2-7	.	CASSVHRESYEQYF	TGTGCCAGCAGCGTACACAGGGAATCCTACGAGCAGTACTTC
TRBD1	TRBV12-5	TRBJ1-4	.	CASGLAQGASPLKLFF	TGTGCTAGTGGTCTCGCCCAGGGGGCTTCGCCCCTAAAACTGTTTTTT
.	TRBV20-1	TRBJ2-7	.	CSARTGGEQYF	TGCAGTGCTAGGACAGGCGGCGAGCAGTACTTC
TRBD2	TRBV24-1	TRBJ2-3	once	CATSPGGSTDTQYF	TGTGCCACCAGTCCGGGGGGAAGCACAGATACGCAGTATTTT
TRBD1	TRBV6-6	TRBJ1-2	.	CASSYRDRGLGYTF	TGTGCCAGCAGTTACCGGGACAGGGGGCTTGGCTACACCTTC
TRBD1	TRBV10-3	TRBJ2-2	.	CAIRTGTGGSGELFF	TGTGCCATCAGAACCGGGACAGGGGGGAGCGGGGAGCTGTTTTTT
TRBD1	TRBV2	TRBJ1-4	.	CATQGDNEKLFF	TGTGCCACCCAGGGGGACAATGAAAAACTGTTTTTT